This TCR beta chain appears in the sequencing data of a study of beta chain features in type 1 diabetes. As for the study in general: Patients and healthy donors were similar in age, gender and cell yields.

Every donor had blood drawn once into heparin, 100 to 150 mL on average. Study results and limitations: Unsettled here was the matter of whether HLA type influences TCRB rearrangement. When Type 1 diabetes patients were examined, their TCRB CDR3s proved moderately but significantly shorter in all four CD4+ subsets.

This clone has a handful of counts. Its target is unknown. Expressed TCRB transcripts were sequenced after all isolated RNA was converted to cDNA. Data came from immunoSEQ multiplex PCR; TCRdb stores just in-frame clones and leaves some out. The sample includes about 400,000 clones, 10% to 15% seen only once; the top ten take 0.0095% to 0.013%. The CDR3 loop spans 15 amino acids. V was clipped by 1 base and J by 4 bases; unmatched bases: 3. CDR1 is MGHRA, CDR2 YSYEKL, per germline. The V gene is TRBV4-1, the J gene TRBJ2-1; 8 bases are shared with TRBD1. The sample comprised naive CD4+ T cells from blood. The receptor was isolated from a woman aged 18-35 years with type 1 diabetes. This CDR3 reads CASSQGQGPYNEQFF. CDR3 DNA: TGCGCCAGCAGCCAAGGACAGGGGCCATACAATGAGCAGTTCTTC.